Shown below are 23 T cell receptor beta chains from a single sample sequenced in a study of cytomegalovirus exposure and HLA in healthy donors listed by TCRdb under 2017. Library generation was performed with the immunoSEQ multiplex PCR assay. A mixture of 60 forward primers for TCR Vbeta segments and 13 reverse primers for TCR Jbeta segments was used in the multiplex PCR. In TCRdb, the immuneACCESS table is reduced to in-frame sequences with V and J assigned. These tables do not hold every clone; where another copy was compared, an unresolved V gene accounts for under half, and the others remain unexplained. Within this sample are about 140,000 clones, with 70% to 80% of them counted one time only. About 1.7% of the sample is held by the ten biggest clonotypes. The sample consisted of PBMCs. All receptors come from a female donor in good health and CMV-seronegative.

The chain combines TRBV15 with TRBJ2-5; 10 nucleotides line up with TRBD1. J gave up 4 bases and V 3 bases, and 8 bases lay outside the gene matches. The CDR3 is made up of 16 amino acids. Germline CDR1 is LNHNV and CDR2 is YYDKDF (reference sequence). CDR3 bases: TGTGCCACCAGCAGGACGGGACAGGGGTTGGGAGAGACCCAGTACTTC. Protein sequence: CATSRTGQGLGETQYF.

The rearrangement joins TRBV7-9 to TRBJ1-3; D remains ambiguous. This CDR3 is 15 amino acids long. The germline V gene has CDR1 SEHNR and CDR2 FQNEAQ (reference sequence). Trimming cost V 6 bases and J 2 bases, with 14 bases left between them. The CDR3 is CASSLIGVTGNTIYF. CDR3 nucleotides: TGTGCCAGCAGTTTAATCGGGGTCACTGGAAACACCATATATTTT.

V gene TRBV5-1 combines with J gene TRBJ2-5, with TRBD2 matching 8 bases. This CDR3 is built from 15 residues. Germline V lookup: CDR1 SGHRS, CDR2 YFSETQ. V dropped 0 bases and J dropped 5; count of bases not matched to a gene: 6. This chain's CDR3 is CASSLAAGGVETQYF. As DNA, the CDR3 is TGCGCCAGCAGCTTGGCCGCGGGAGGAGTGGAGACCCAGTACTTC.

The chain uses TRBV27 and TRBJ2-7; TRBD2 might be the D (5 bases). Deletions cut 7 bases from V and 0 bases from J, with 13 bases between. This CDR3 has 14 residues. CDR1 is MNHEY and CDR2 is SMNVEV in the germline V gene (reference sequence). The CDR3 region is CASNSPGISYEQYF. The CDR3 DNA is TGTGCCAGCAACTCCCCGGGAATCTCCTACGAGCAGTACTTC.

The V gene is TRBV19, the J gene TRBJ1-1, with 7 bases identical to TRBD1. The germline V gene encodes CDR1 LNHDA and CDR2 SQIVND (reference sequence). V trimming: 6 bases; J trimming: 2 bases; junction bases outside the gene matches: 9. This CDR3 comprises 15 residues. The CDR3, as DNA: TGTGCCAGTAGACATATGACAGGGAAAAACACTGAAGCTTTCTTT. Amino acids: CASRHMTGKNTEAFF.

The chain carries TRBV5-1 and TRBJ1-5, with 10 bases lining up with TRBD1. The trim removed 4 bases at V and 4 bases at J, leaving 5 bases unmatched. CDR1 is SGHRS and CDR2 is YFSETQ in the germline V gene. The CDR3 has 15 amino acids. In nucleotides, the CDR3 is TGCGCCAGCAGCGCCGGGACAGGGGCAAATCAGCCCCAGCATTTT. As protein: CASSAGTGANQPQHF.

The DNA for the CDR3 is TGTGCCAGCAGTGAACCCCGCCAGGGGGCGCGTGGAAACACCATATATTTT. Translating it yields CASSEPRQGARGNTIYF. The genes are TRBV2 and TRBJ1-3, with TRBD1 identical over 8 bases. Germline V CDR1 and CDR2: SNHLY, FYNNEI. J was trimmed by 3 bases and V by 2 bases; bases with no gene match: 9. The length of the CDR3 is 17 residues.

The rearrangement links TRBV29-1 to TRBJ1-1, with unresolved D. V gave up 0 bases and J gave up 2 bases, with 7 bases separating them. Germline values: CDR1 SQVTM, CDR2 ANQGSEA. This CDR3 has 13 residues. The CDR3 loop reads CSVEDRRNTEAFF. CDR3 bases: TGCAGCGTTGAAGATAGGAGAAACACTGAAGCTTTCTTT.

The rearrangement links TRBV11-3 to TRBJ2-5; 8 nucleotides line up with TRBD1. This CDR3 has 16 amino acids. V lost 3 bases and J lost 5; bases outside the gene matches: 11. Germline V gene sequence: CDR1 SGHNT, CDR2 YENEEA. The CDR3 sequence is CASSLGGQAMLETQYF. The CDR3 DNA reads TGTGCCAGCAGCTTGGGGGGACAGGCCATGTTGGAGACCCAGTACTTC. The variable domain in full, with the rest retrieved from reference TRBV11-3 and TRBJ2-5, is EAGVVQSPRYKIIEKKQPVAFWCNPISGHNTLYWYLQNLGQGPELLIRYENEEAVDDSQLPKDRFSAERLKGVDSTLKIQPAELGDSAVYLCASSLGGQAMLETQYFGPGTRLLVL.

The DNA of the CDR3 is TGTGCCAGCTCACCGGGAGCGGGGGGCCCAGATACGCAGTATTTT. It codes for CASSPGAGGPDTQYF. This chain connects TRBV18 to TRBJ2-3; 9 nucleotides line up with TRBD2. There are 15 residues in the CDR3. The V segment lost 3 bases and the J segment 4 bases; nucleotides outside the gene matches: 5. Per the germline V gene, CDR1 is KGHSH and CDR2 is LQKENI.

This chain connects TRBV28 to TRBJ1-2, with 8 bases aligning to TRBD1. The junction had 13 bases not matched to a gene; V was cut back by 6 bases and J by 4 bases. CDR3 size: 16 residues. CDR1 and CDR2 from the germline V gene are MDHEN and SYDVKM. The CDR3 is CASSVVSRGRSYGYTF. DNA for the CDR3: TGTGCCAGCAGCGTTGTATCCAGGGGGCGCAGCTATGGCTACACCTTC.

This clone has only a few counts. The genes are TRBV2 and TRBJ1-5; the D gene is possibly TRBD1 (5 bases). The V and J ends lost 8 bases and 3 bases respectively, with 20 bases between them. Germline V gene lookup returns CDR1 SNHLY and CDR2 FYNNEI. The CDR3 runs to 16 residues. The chain's CDR3 is CASGTGGAPNNQPQHF. In DNA form, the CDR3 reads TGTGCCAGCGGCACGGGAGGGGCCCCAAACAATCAGCCCCAGCATTTT.

V gene TRBV30 combines with J gene TRBJ1-3; 7 nucleotides line up with TRBD1. Germline V gene sequence: CDR1 GTSNPN, CDR2 SVGIG (reference sequence). CDR3 size: 14 residues. V dropped 4 bases and J dropped 4; count of bases not matched to a gene: 7. The CDR3 reads CAWTATGWGNTIYF. The DNA for the CDR3 is TGTGCCTGGACGGCGACAGGGTGGGGAAACACCATATATTTT.

The gene calls are TRBV19 and TRBJ2-7; TRBD2 agrees at 12 bases. CDR1 and CDR2 (germline): LNHDA, SQIVND (reference sequence). The CDR3 totals 14 residues. Losses at the gene ends were 5 bases for V and 7 bases for J; bases not matched to a gene: 6. This CDR3 reads CASSVLAGGPEQYF. The CDR3 nucleotides read TGTGCCAGTAGTGTTCTAGCGGGGGGGCCGGAGCAGTACTTC.

V is TRBV27 and J is TRBJ2-7; a possible D gene is TRBD1 (6 bases). The V end lost 5 bases, the J end lost 4 bases, and 12 bases lay between the germline ends. The CDR3 has 13 amino acids. The germline V gene has CDR1 MNHEY and CDR2 SMNVEV (reference sequence). The CDR3 DNA sequence: TGTGCCAGCAGTCCAGGACAGACTTACGAGCAGTACTTC. Encoded protein: CASSPGQTYEQYF.

The chain uses TRBV10-3 and TRBJ2-3, with TRBD2 matching 13 bases. This CDR3 is built from 15 residues. Trimming removed 6 bases from V and 3 bases from J; junction bases left unmatched: 3. From germline, CDR1 is ENHRY and CDR2 SYGVKD. The CDR3 DNA reads as TGTGCCATCAGCCCGACTAGCGGGGGGACAGATACGCAGTATTTT. It is translated as CAISPTSGGTDTQYF.

This clone was observed a few times. The chain uses TRBV9 and TRBJ1-2; D call uncertain. Germline V gene lookup returns CDR1 SGDLS and CDR2 YYNGEE. V was cut by 0 bases and J by 1 base, with 10 bases left in between. The length of the CDR3 is 15 residues. The CDR3 bases are TGTGCCAGCAGCGTAGGAGAAGCGATTAACTATGGCTACACCTTC. Its translation: CASSVGEAINYGYTF.

This clone was seen only a few times. This chain connects TRBV7-9 to TRBJ1-6; 8 bases align to TRBD1. J lost 8 bases, V lost 5 bases, and 5 bases had no gene match. Germline V gene lookup returns CDR1 SEHNR and CDR2 FQNEAQ (reference sequence). The CDR3 length is 14 residues. In nucleotides, the CDR3 is TGTGCCAGCAGCACGCGGGACAGGTATTCACCCCTCCACTTT. Its translation: CASSTRDRYSPLHF.

A few counts support this clone. The rearrangement uses TRBV5-1 and TRBJ1-1; D is unclear. There are 12 residues in the CDR3. Germline CDR1 and CDR2: SGHRS and YFSETQ. The V end lost 0 bases, the J end lost 7 bases, and 7 bases lay between the germline ends. The CDR3 sequence: CASSLVGHEAFF. The CDR3 nucleotides read TGCGCCAGCAGCTTGGTGGGCCATGAAGCTTTCTTT.

This clone was observed a handful of times. Within the sample, other DNA sequences also encode this same CDR3. The chain uses TRBV6-5 and TRBJ2-7; maybe TRBD1 (6 bases). CDR1 is MNHEY and CDR2 is SVGAGI in the germline V gene. The CDR3 has 13 amino acids. Between the trimmed V and J ends, which lost 2 bases and 3 bases, there was a span of 8 bases. The CDR3 DNA sequence: TGTGCCAGCAGTTACGGACAGAGCTACGAGCAGTACTTC. This gives the protein CASSYGQSYEQYF.

CDR3 sequence reads: CASSVYRVPGANVLTF. CDR3 DNA sequence: TGTGCCAGCAGCGTTTACAGGGTACCTGGGGCCAACGTCCTGACTTTC. This sequence joins TRBV7-8 and TRBJ2-6, with D possibly matching TRBD1 (6 bases). Trimming took off 5 bases at V and 2 bases at J, with 13 bases between the two ends. The germline CDR1 and CDR2 sequences are SGHVS and FQNEAQ. The CDR3 sequence is 16 residues long. Using reference TRBV7-8 and TRBJ2-6 for the parts outside the CDR3, the full variable domain is GAGVSQSPRYKVAKRGQDVALRCDPISGHVSLFWYQQALGQGPEFLTYFQNEAQLDKSGLPSDRFFAERPEGSVSTLKIQRTQQEDSAVYLCASSVYRVPGANVLTFGAGSRLTVL.

This clone was recorded a few times. The chain carries TRBV28 and TRBJ1-2; no firm D call. The ends were cut back, 2 bases at V and 7 bases at J, with 14 bases in the middle. Germline values: CDR1 MDHEN, CDR2 SYDVKM. The CDR3 totals 14 residues. CDR3 residues: CASSLGGRAVGYTF. CDR3 nucleotides: TGTGCCAGCAGTTTAGGAGGTCGGGCGGTTGGCTACACCTTC.

By sample share, this clone is medium-sized (0.01 to 0.1%). The J gene is TRBJ2-6, the V gene TRBV7-9; 7 bases are shared with TRBD1. This CDR3 is 15 amino acids long. V lost 5 bases to trimming and J lost 1 base; unmatched junction nucleotides: 2. Germline assignment: CDR1 SEHNR and CDR2 FQNEAQ (reference sequence). The CDR3 spells CASSRTGSGANVLTF. Written as DNA, the CDR3 is TGTGCCAGCAGCCGGACAGGATCTGGGGCCAACGTCCTGACTTTC.